The source of this T cell receptor beta chain is a study of cytomegalovirus exposure and HLA in healthy donors. General study findings and limits: A later analysis showed that HLA-associated TCR beta chains had undergone more clonal expansion than equally common others.

Comments on this clone: Its antigen is undetermined.

The V end was cut by 2 bases, the J end by 0 bases, with 5 bases between. Germline V gene lookup returns CDR1 KGHSH and CDR2 LQKENI. CDR3 length: 14 residues. The study ran its PCR with 60 Vbeta and 13 Jbeta primers. The method was immunoSEQ multiplex PCR; TCRdb's version includes in-frame clones alone and lacks a portion of them. The sample lists more than 100,000 clones; 75% to 85% were seen once. Sequenced: PBMCs. The V and J genes are TRBV18 and TRBJ1-5; D is unclear. The receptor comes from a male donor in good health and CMV-seronegative. This CDR3 is CASSPTNSNQPQHF. CDR3 DNA: TGTGCCAGCTCACCAACAAATAGCAATCAGCCCCAGCATTTT.